These 5 T cell receptor beta chains were all obtained from the same sample, sequenced in a study of glioma-infiltrating T cells. Using RNA template, CDR3s of TCR alpha and beta were amplified with iRepertoire arm-PCR. TCRdb called the multiplex PCR reads again in MiXCR, with one record for every CDR3 protein. The sample contains approximately 130,000 distinct CDR3 sequences, around a quarter of which appear only once. Sequenced sample: glioma tissue, nonneoplastic brain tissue, or PBMCs (not recorded which). The receptors come from a human donor with low-grade glioma or glioblastoma, undergoing nonglioma brain surgery, or in good health (not recorded which).

Points on this clonotype: A much larger clone lies a single base off, so this may be a read error. V and J are TRBV20-1 and TRBJ2-3; no firm D call. Per germline, CDR1 DFQATT and CDR2 SNEGSKA (reference sequence). This CDR3 is built from 13 residues. The CDR3 reads CSARRLHTDTQSF. The CDR3, as DNA: TGCAGTGCTAGAAGGCTACACACAGATACGCAGTCTTTT.

The chain couples TRBV6-1 to TRBJ2-7; D possibly corresponds to TRBD1 (6 bases). This CDR3 contains 14 residues. Germline CDR1 MNHNS, CDR2 SASEGT. Trimming left V 2 bases short and J 6 bases short, with 14 bases between. This CDR3 is CASSEPGQLSEQYV. The CDR3 nucleotides are TGTGCCAGCAGTGAACCTGGACAGCTTTCCGAGCAGTACGTC.

The genes are TRBV6-1 and TRBJ2-5, with D maybe TRBD2 (5 bases). Between the trimmed V and J ends, which lost 7 bases and 4 bases, there was a span of 16 bases. Germline V gene sequence: CDR1 MNHNS, CDR2 SASEGT. CDR3 length: 14 residues. The CDR3 loop reads CASTLRKSGETQYF. Here the CDR3 DNA reads TGTGCCAGCACCTTAAGGAAAAGCGGAGAGACCCAGTACTTC.

This clonotype was picked up many times. This chain links TRBV28 with TRBJ2-7, with D perhaps matching TRBD1 (6 bases). The CDR3 length is 13 residues. With 2 bases removed from V and 3 bases from J, the gap between germline ends came to 8 bases. CDR1 and CDR2 from the germline V gene are MDHEN and SYDVKM. The CDR3 coding sequence is TGTGCCAGCAGTTTAGCCAGGGGCTACGAGCAGTACGTC. This gives the protein CASSLARGYEQYV.

In its sample, this clonotype was seen many times. The V gene is TRBV6-6, the J gene TRBJ2-5; D is undetermined. Germline CDR1 reads MNHNY; CDR2 reads SVGAGI (reference sequence). The CDR3 consists of 13 residues. Deletions cut 2 bases from V and 2 bases from J, with 6 bases between. The CDR3, as DNA: TGTGCCAGCAGTTACCAAGGACAAGAGACCCAGTACTTC. Translation: CASSYQGQETQYF.